This entry lists 16 T cell receptor beta chains sequenced from one sample in a study of blood T cells in healthy people across ages. A second PCR, run for about 7 to 11 cycles, used a sample-barcoded 5' primer plus a J-beta primer mix. TCRdb recomputed calls from the 5' RACE reads with MiXCR, one row per CDR3 protein. The sample holds about 680,000 distinct CDR3 sequences, more than 40% seen once. Material for sequencing was blood. Receptors were obtained from a woman aged 55-69 years in good health.

The V call is TRBV30, the J call TRBJ1-3; unclear D gene. V gave up 2 bases and J gave up 4 bases, with 9 bases separating them. The CDR3 runs to 13 residues. In germline, CDR1 is GTSNPN, CDR2 SVGIG (reference sequence). CDR3 loop: CAWSTYGGNTIYF. As DNA, the CDR3 is TGTGCCTGGAGTACGTACGGCGGAAACACCATATATTTT. Filled out from reference TRBV30 and TRBJ1-3, the complete variable domain reads SQTIHQWPATLVQPVGSPLSLECTVEGTSNPNLYWYRQAAGRGLQLLFYSVGIGQISSEVPQNLSASRPQDRQFILSSKKLLLSDSGFYLCAWSTYGGNTIYFGEGSWLTVV.

This clonotype turned up a few times. J is TRBJ1-2 and V is TRBV7-2; 9 bases match TRBD1. There are 16 residues in the CDR3. From germline, CDR1 is SGHTA and CDR2 FQGNSA. V lost 4 bases and J lost 1; bases outside the gene matches: 7. CDR3: CASSSRQGVLNYGYTF. DNA for the CDR3: TGTGCCAGCAGCTCCCGACAGGGGGTTCTTAACTATGGCTACACCTTC.

The rearrangement uses TRBV20-1 and TRBJ1-2; no definite D call. CDR1 DFQATT and CDR2 SNEGSKA come from the germline V gene (reference sequence). Trimming stripped 0 bases from V and 1 base from J, with 6 bases between. The CDR3 runs 13 residues. CDR3: CSARERRNYGYTF. CDR3 nucleotides: TGCAGTGCTAGAGAGCGACGTAACTATGGCTACACCTTC.

This clonotype was detected a few times. This chain joins TRBV4-2 and TRBJ2-1, with D tentatively TRBD2 (6 bases). CDR1 and CDR2 (germline): LGHNA, YNFKEQ. The CDR3 consists of 15 residues. Deletions cut 1 base from V and 8 bases from J, with 15 bases between. CDR3 in amino acids: CASSQGGGLVYEQFF. CDR3 nucleotide sequence: TGTGCCAGCAGCCAAGGGGGAGGCCTCGTCTATGAGCAGTTCTTC.

This clonotype occurred a few times. V usage is TRBV5-1 and J usage is TRBJ2-1, with D possibly matching TRBD1 (5 bases). This CDR3 is built from 15 residues. Trimming cost V 0 bases and J 0 bases, with 7 bases left between them. Germline CDR1 is SGHRS and CDR2 is YFSETQ. The chain's CDR3 is CASSLEQGSYNEQFF. CDR3 coding DNA: TGCGCCAGCAGCTTGGAGCAGGGCTCCTACAATGAGCAGTTCTTC. Full variable domain (rest looked up from reference TRBV5-1 and TRBJ2-1): KAGVTQTPRYLIKTRGQQVTLSCSPISGHRSVSWYQQTPGQGLQFLFEYFSETQRNKGNFPGRFSGRQFSNSRSEMNVSTLELGDSALYLCASSLEQGSYNEQFFGPGTRLTVL.

This chain links TRBV20-1 with TRBJ2-5; 10 bases align to TRBD1. Trimming at V came to 3 bases and at J to 5 bases, leaving 6 bases not matched to a gene. The CDR3 runs 14 residues. CDR1 is DFQATT and CDR2 is SNEGSKA in the germline V gene (reference sequence). DNA for the CDR3: TGCAGTGCTAGTGGGACAGGGGATTCGGAGACCCAGTACTTC. It translates to CSASGTGDSETQYF.

The CDR3 loop is CASSSKDRGLNNEKLFF. For the CDR3, the DNA is TGTGCCAGCAGCTCCAAGGACAGGGGACTGAATAATGAAAAACTGTTTTTT. This chain connects TRBV7-2 to TRBJ1-4; 9 positions match TRBD1. The germline gives CDR1 SGHTA, CDR2 FQGNSA. This CDR3 is 17 amino acids long. J lost 4 bases, V lost 4 bases, and 10 bases had no gene match.

Ten or more counts support this clonotype. V gene TRBV7-2 combines with J gene TRBJ2-1; 9 nucleotides line up with TRBD1. The J call may be wrong; the DNA end is better matched by TRBJ2-7. The CDR3 has 15 amino acids. Germline V lookup: CDR1 SGHTA, CDR2 FQGNSA. The CDR3 DNA reads TGTGCCAGCAGCGTCGGGACAGGGTCCTACAATGAGCAGTACTTC. It codes for CASSVGTGSYNEQYF.

This clonotype was picked up a small number of times. This chain uses TRBV2 with TRBJ2-5; D gene uncertain. CDR1 SNHLY and CDR2 FYNNEI come from the germline V gene. CDR3 length: 13 amino acids. Between the trimmed V and J ends, which lost 4 bases and 1 base, there was a span of 7 bases. DNA of the CDR3: TGTGCCAGCAGTGGCGCGAGCCAAGAGACCCAGTACTTC. Encoded protein: CASSGASQETQYF.

V is TRBV4-2 and J is TRBJ2-7, with a tentative D call TRBD2 (6 bases). The CDR3 covers 17 residues. Looked up from germline, CDR1 is LGHNA and CDR2 is YNFKEQ. Between the trimmed V and J ends, which lost 1 base and 4 bases, there was a span of 20 bases. The CDR3 region is CASSQVADPFRGYEQYF. In DNA, the CDR3 is TGTGCCAGCAGCCAAGTAGCGGACCCATTCCGAGGGTACGAGCAGTACTTC.

V is TRBV29-1 and J is TRBJ2-7; TRBD2 agrees at 9 bases. The CDR3 extends over 17 amino acids. Looked up from germline, CDR1 is SQVTM and CDR2 is ANQGSEA. V was clipped by 2 bases and J by 5 bases; unmatched bases: 16. DNA for the CDR3: TGCAGCGTTGAAAGAGTTGCGGGAGGGCCCCTTGGGAACGAGCAGTACTTC. It is translated as CSVERVAGGPLGNEQYF.

The sample holds a few counts of this clonotype. A much larger clone lies one base from this, so it may be a read error. The chain recombines TRBV7-2 with TRBJ2-1; 9 bases map to TRBD2. Looked up from germline, CDR1 is SGHTA and CDR2 is FQGNSA. This CDR3 comprises 17 residues. V dropped 1 base and J dropped 6; count of bases not matched to a gene: 10. The CDR3 nucleotides read TGTGCCAGCAGCTTAGAGGGGGGACGAGCGGGAGGCAATGAGCAGTTCTTC. It specifies CASSLEGGRAGGNEQFF.

This clonotype showed up just a few times. The chain has TRBV4-2 and TRBJ2-1; TRBD2 matches 10 bases. There are 19 residues in the CDR3. After removal of 3 bases from V and 6 bases from J, the junction contained 17 bases not matched to a gene. Germline V gene lookup returns CDR1 LGHNA and CDR2 YNFKEQ. The CDR3 nucleotides read TGTGCCAGCAGCCAGCCTTCGGCCTATAGCGGGAGGTTCCTCAATGAGCAGTTCTTC. Translated: CASSQPSAYSGRFLNEQFF.

This clonotype was detected ten times or more. V is TRBV20-1 and J is TRBJ2-2; D remains unclear. Germline lookup yields CDR1 DFQATT and CDR2 SNEGSKA (reference sequence). This CDR3 has 13 amino acids. V was clipped by 3 bases and J by 2 bases, with 7 bases between them. CDR3 DNA sequence: TGCAGTGCTAGTATGCTAAACACCGGGGAGCTGTTTTTT. It encodes CSASMLNTGELFF.

The rearrangement links TRBV14 to TRBJ2-7; D remains unclear. Germline CDR1 is SGHDN and CDR2 is FVKESK. Trimming cost V 4 bases and J 8 bases, with 12 bases left between them. The CDR3 is 12 amino acids. The CDR3 DNA is TGTGCCAGCAGCCTAAGCTGGGGAAAGCAGTACTTC. This gives the protein CASSLSWGKQYF.

The sample holds a few counts of this clonotype. The V call is TRBV20-1, the J call TRBJ1-4; D is possibly TRBD1 (6 bases). V shed 6 bases and J shed 8 bases, with 19 bases lying between them. Looked up from germline, CDR1 is DFQATT and CDR2 is SNEGSKA (reference sequence). CDR3 length: 14 residues. The CDR3 reads CSATRELGQEKLFF. The CDR3 nucleotides are TGCAGTGCGACTAGGGAGCTCGGACAGGAAAAACTGTTTTTT.